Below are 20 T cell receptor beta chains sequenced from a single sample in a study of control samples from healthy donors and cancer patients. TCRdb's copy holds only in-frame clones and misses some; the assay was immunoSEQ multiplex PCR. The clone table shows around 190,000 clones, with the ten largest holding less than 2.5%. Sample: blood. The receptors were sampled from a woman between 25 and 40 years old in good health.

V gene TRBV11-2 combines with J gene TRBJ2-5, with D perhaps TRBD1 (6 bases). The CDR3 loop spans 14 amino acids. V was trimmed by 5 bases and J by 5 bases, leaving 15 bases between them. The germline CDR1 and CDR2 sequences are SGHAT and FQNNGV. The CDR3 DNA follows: TGTGCCAGCAGCCCGTCCAGGGGATGGGAGACCCAGTACTTC. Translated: CASSPSRGWETQYF.

CDR3 protein: CASSDPTGYNEQFF. The DNA for the CDR3 is TGTGCCAGCAGTGACCCGACAGGCTACAATGAGCAGTTCTTC. The J gene is TRBJ2-1, the V gene TRBV6-1; TRBD1 is a possible D gene (6 bases). The length of the CDR3 is 14 residues. The ends were cut back, 3 bases at V and 3 bases at J, with 9 bases in the middle. CDR1 is MNHNS and CDR2 is SASEGT in the germline V gene.

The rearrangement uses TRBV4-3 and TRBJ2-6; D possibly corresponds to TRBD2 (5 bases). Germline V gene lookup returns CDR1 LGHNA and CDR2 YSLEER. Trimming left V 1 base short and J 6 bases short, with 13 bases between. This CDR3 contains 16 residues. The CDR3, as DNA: TGCGCCAGCAGCCAAGTGACGGGATCCGAGGCCAACGTCCTGACTTTC. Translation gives CASSQVTGSEANVLTF.

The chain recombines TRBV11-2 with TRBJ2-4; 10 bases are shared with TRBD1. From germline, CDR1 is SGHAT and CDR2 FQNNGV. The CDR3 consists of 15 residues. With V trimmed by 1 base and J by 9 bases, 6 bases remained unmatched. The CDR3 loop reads CASSLAIGQGGIQYF. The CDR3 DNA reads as TGTGCCAGCAGCTTAGCGATTGGACAGGGGGGCATTCAGTACTTC.

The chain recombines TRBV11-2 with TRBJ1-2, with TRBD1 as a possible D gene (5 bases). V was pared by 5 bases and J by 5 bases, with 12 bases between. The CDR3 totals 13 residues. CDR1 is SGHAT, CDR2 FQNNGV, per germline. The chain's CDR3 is CASSLDSRYGYTF. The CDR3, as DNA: TGTGCCAGCAGCCTCGACAGCCGTTATGGCTACACCTTC.

CDR3 DNA sequence: TGCGCCAGCAGCCAAGATCTCGGACAGGCAGGAAACACCATATATTTT. Residues: CASSQDLGQAGNTIYF. The chain recombines TRBV4-1 with TRBJ1-3; TRBD1 matches 7 bases. Losses at the gene ends were 0 bases for V and 4 bases for J; bases not matched to a gene: 6. Germline V gene lookup returns CDR1 MGHRA and CDR2 YSYEKL. This CDR3 contains 16 residues.

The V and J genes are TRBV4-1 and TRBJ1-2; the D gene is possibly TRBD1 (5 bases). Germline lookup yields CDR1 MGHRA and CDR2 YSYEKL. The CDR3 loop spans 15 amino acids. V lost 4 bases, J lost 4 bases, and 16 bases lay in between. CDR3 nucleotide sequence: TGCGCCAGCAGCCTGACCCCTGGGACGAGCTATGGCTACACCTTC. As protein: CASSLTPGTSYGYTF.

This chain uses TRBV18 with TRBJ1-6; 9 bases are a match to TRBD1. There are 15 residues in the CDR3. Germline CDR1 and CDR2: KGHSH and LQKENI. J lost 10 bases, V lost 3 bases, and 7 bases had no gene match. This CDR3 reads CASSPLDRGSSPLHF. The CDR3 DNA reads TGTGCCAGCTCACCTTTGGACAGGGGAAGCTCACCCCTCCACTTT.

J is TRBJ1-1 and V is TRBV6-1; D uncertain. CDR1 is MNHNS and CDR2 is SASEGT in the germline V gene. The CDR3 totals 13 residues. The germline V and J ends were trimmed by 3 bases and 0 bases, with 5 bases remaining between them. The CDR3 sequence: CASSDSVNTEAFF. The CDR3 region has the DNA TGTGCCAGCAGTGATTCGGTGAACACTGAAGCTTTCTTT.

As DNA, the CDR3 is TGTGCCTGGAAGGACGGGGCCAGGAACACCATATATTTT. It codes for CAWKDGARNTIYF. V and J are TRBV30 and TRBJ1-3; weak D call: TRBD1 (5 bases). Germline V gene data show CDR1 as GTSNPN and CDR2 as SVGIG (reference sequence). The V gene lost 4 bases and the J gene lost 7 bases, with 14 bases spanning the gap. CDR3 length: 13 residues.

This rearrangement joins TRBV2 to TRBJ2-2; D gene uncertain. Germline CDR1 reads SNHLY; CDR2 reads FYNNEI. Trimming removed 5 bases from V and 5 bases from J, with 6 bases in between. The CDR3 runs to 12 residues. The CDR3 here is CASSWVTGELFF. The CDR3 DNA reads TGTGCCAGCAGTTGGGTGACCGGGGAGCTGTTTTTT.

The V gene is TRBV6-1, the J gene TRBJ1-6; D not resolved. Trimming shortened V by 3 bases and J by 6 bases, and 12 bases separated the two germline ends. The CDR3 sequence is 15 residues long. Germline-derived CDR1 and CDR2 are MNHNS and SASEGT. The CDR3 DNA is TGTGCCAGCAGTGAGGGGATTGGGATTAATTCACCCCTCCACTTT. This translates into CASSEGIGINSPLHF.

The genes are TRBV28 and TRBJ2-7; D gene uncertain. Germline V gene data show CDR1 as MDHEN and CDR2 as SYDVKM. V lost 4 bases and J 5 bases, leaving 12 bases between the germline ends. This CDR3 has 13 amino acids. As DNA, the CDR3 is TGTGCCAGCAGTTCCAGGACGCCACACGAGCAGTACTTC. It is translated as CASSSRTPHEQYF.

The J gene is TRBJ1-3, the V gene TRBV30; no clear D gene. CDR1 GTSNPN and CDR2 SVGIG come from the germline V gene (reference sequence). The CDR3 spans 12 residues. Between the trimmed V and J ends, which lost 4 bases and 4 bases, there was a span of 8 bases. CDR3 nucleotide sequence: TGTGCCTGGACGGGCTCAGGAAACACCATATATTTT. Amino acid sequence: CAWTGSGNTIYF.

CDR3 amino acids: CASSRVPTRPGDYGYTF. In nucleotides, the CDR3 is TGTGCCAGCAGCCGCGTTCCCACCCGACCGGGGGACTATGGCTACACCTTC. The rearrangement joins TRBV14 to TRBJ1-2; a possible D gene is TRBD1 (5 bases). The CDR3 runs to 17 residues. The V and J ends lost 4 bases and 3 bases respectively, with 21 bases between them. CDR1 is SGHDN and CDR2 is FVKESK in the germline V gene.

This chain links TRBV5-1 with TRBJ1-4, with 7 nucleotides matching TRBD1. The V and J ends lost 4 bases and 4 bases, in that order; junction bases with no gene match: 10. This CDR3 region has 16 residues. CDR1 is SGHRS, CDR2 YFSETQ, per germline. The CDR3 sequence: CASSPSTGTVNEKLFF. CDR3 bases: TGCGCCAGCAGCCCTTCGACAGGGACCGTTAATGAAAAACTGTTTTTT.

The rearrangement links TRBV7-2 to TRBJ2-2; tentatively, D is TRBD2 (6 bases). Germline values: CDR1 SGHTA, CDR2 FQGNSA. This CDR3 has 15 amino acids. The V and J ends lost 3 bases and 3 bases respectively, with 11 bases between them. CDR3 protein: CASSLTGDYTGELFF. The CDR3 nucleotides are TGTGCCAGCAGCTTGACGGGGGACTACACCGGGGAGCTGTTTTTT.

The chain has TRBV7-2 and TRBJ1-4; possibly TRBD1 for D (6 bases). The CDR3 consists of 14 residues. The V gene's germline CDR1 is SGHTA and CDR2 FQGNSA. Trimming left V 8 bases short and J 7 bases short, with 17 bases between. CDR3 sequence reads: CASASRGLSEKLFF. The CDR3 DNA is TGTGCCAGCGCCTCCAGGGGCCTGTCTGAAAAACTGTTTTTT.

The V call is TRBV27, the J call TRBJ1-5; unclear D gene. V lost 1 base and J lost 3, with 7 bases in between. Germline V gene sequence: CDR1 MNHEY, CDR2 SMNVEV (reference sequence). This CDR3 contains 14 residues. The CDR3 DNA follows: TGTGCCAGCAGTTTATTCCCAGTCAATCAGCCCCAGCATTTT. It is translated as CASSLFPVNQPQHF.

The CDR3 bases are TGTGCCAGTAGTAAGCAGGGACAGGGATCTTCTTCACCCCTCCACTTT. It specifies CASSKQGQGSSSPLHF. The V and J genes are TRBV19 and TRBJ1-6; 9 bases match TRBD1. Germline values: CDR1 LNHDA, CDR2 SQIVND (reference sequence). V was clipped by 4 bases and J by 9 bases; unmatched bases: 10. The CDR3 sequence is 16 residues long.